This T cell receptor beta chain was sequenced for a study of blood T cell repertoires in COVID-19. Libraries were prepared by immunoSEQ multiplex PCR; TCRdb keeps only in-frame clonotypes and omits some of them. The sample carries roughly 110,000 clones, roughly 80% recorded once. Sequencing input: peripheral blood. This TCR was sampled from a man in his fifties or sixties with acute or convalescent COVID-19.

In DNA, the CDR3 is TGTGCCAGCAGCTCCCGGGACGGGAGCTCCTACAATGAGCAGTTCTTC. Translated: CASSSRDGSSYNEQFF. V gene TRBV7-3 combines with J gene TRBJ2-1; D is possibly TRBD2 (6 bases). Germline V CDR1 and CDR2: SGHTA, FQGTGA. CDR3 size: 16 residues. The V end lost 4 bases, the J end lost 0 bases, and 13 bases lay between the germline ends.